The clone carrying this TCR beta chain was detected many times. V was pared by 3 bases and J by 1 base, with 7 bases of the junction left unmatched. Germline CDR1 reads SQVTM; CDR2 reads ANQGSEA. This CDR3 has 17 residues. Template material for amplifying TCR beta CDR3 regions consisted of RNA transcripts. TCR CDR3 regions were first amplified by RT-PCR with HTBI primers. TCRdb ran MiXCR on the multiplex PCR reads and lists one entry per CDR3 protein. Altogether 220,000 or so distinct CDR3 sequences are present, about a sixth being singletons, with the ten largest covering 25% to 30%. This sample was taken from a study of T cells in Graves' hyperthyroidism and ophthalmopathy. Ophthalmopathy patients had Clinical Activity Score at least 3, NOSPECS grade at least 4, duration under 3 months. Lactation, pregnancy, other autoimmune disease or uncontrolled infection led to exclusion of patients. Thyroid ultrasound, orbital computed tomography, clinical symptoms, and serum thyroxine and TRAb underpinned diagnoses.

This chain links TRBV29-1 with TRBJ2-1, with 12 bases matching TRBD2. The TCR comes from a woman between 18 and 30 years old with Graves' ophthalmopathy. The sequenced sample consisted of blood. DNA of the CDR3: TGCAGCGTTGAGTGGACTAGCGGGACCTTTTCCTACAATGAGCAGTTCTTC. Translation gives CSVEWTSGTFSYNEQFF.